This is a list of T cell receptor beta chains from one sample in a study of cytomegalovirus exposure and HLA in healthy donors. This table comes from immunoSEQ multiplex PCR, and its TCRdb copy is limited to in-frame clones, with some not included. The sample carries about 110,000 clones, around 72% recorded once. Material: PBMCs. The receptors stem from a woman aged 40 to 49 in good health and CMV-seropositive. Both conserved end residues are part of each CDR3. D genes are given only for firm matches. Where a row states a size, it is once, few, many or the class of an expanded clone; other rows omit it.

D	size	V	J	CDR3	DNA
TRBD1	few	TRBV4-1	TRBJ1-3	CASSRPGQGKSGNTIYF	TGCGCCAGCAGCCGACCGGGACAGGGGAAATCTGGAAACACCATATATTTT
NA	NA	TRBV7-6	TRBJ2-3	CASTTRGAFTDTQYF	TGTGCCAGCACCACCCGGGGGGCCTTCACAGATACGCAGTATTTT
NA	NA	TRBV5-4	TRBJ1-1	CASSSTGGDTEAFF	TGTGCCAGCAGCTCCACGGGAGGGGACACTGAAGCTTTCTTT
NA	NA	TRBV7-9	TRBJ1-1	CASSLDPRGTEAFF	TGTGCCAGCAGCTTAGACCCCCGGGGCACTGAAGCTTTCTTT
NA	NA	TRBV7-9	TRBJ1-2	CASSLGGGRANYGYTF	TGTGCCAGCAGCTTAGGGGGGGGCAGGGCTAACTATGGCTACACCTTC
TRBD1	NA	TRBV2	TRBJ1-4	CATTGQSNEKLFF	TGTGCCACCACGGGACAGTCTAATGAAAAACTGTTTTTT
NA	NA	TRBV5-1	TRBJ2-7	CASSSDSSYEQYF	TGCGCCAGCAGCTCGGACAGTTCCTACGAGCAGTACTTC
NA	NA	TRBV2	TRBJ2-5	CASSDSQETQYF	TGTGCCAGCAGCGACTCCCAAGAGACCCAGTACTTC
TRBD1	once	TRBV7-6	TRBJ2-5	CASSLNWGQGGETQYF	TGTGCCAGCAGCTTAAATTGGGGACAGGGAGGCGAGACCCAGTACTTC
TRBD1	NA	TRBV2	TRBJ2-7	CASSGRDRGHEQYF	TGTGCCAGCAGTGGTCGGGACAGGGGCCACGAGCAGTACTTC
NA	NA	TRBV25-1	TRBJ1-1	CASSEYGRGNTEAFF	TGTGCCAGCAGTGAATATGGCAGGGGGAACACTGAAGCTTTCTTT
TRBD1	NA	TRBV5-1	TRBJ2-5	CASSSGQHEETQYF	TGCGCCAGCAGCTCGGGACAGCATGAAGAGACCCAGTACTTC
TRBD1	NA	TRBV7-6	TRBJ2-5	CASRAGTGRDETQYF	TGTGCCAGCAGAGCCGGGACAGGGAGGGATGAGACCCAGTACTTC
TRBD1	NA	TRBV20-1	TRBJ1-2	CSPGGVSGYTF	TGCAGTCCAGGGGGCGTTTCCGGCTACACCTTC
NA	NA	TRBV12-5	TRBJ1-1	CASGLEGSNTEAFF	TGTGCTAGTGGTTTGGAGGGGTCGAACACTGAAGCTTTCTTT
NA	NA	TRBV9	TRBJ2-1	CASSAGTGLGQFF	TGTGCCAGCAGCGCAGGCACAGGATTGGGGCAGTTCTTC
NA	few	TRBV7-8	TRBJ2-7	CASSLLRIPQGEQYF	TGTGCCAGCAGCTTATTAAGGATTCCCCAGGGCGAGCAGTACTTC
TRBD2	NA	TRBV5-1	TRBJ2-5	CASSLGDGRAPQETQYF	TGCGCCAGCAGCTTGGGGGATGGGAGGGCCCCACAAGAGACCCAGTACTTC
NA	NA	TRBV15	TRBJ2-6	CATSRGPSSGANVLTF	TGTGCCACCAGCAGGGGGCCGAGCTCTGGGGCCAACGTCCTGACTTTC
NA	NA	TRBV10-3	TRBJ1-2	CAISDEGGGYTF	TGTGCCATCAGTGATGAGGGTGGTGGCTACACCTTC
TRBD1	NA	TRBV6-5	TRBJ1-1	CASSEPGTGEAFF	TGTGCCAGCAGTGAGCCCGGGACAGGAGAAGCTTTCTTT
NA	NA	TRBV7-2	TRBJ1-4	CASSLDRLNEKLFF	TGTGCCAGCAGCTTAGACAGGCTTAATGAAAAACTGTTTTTT
TRBD1	NA	TRBV7-9	TRBJ1-1	CASSQGQVSTEAFF	TGTGCCAGCAGCCAAGGACAGGTGAGCACTGAAGCTTTCTTT
TRBD2	NA	TRBV5-1	TRBJ2-1	CASSRTSRDEQFF	TGCGCCAGCAGTCGGACTAGCCGGGATGAGCAGTTCTTC
TRBD1	NA	TRBV5-1	TRBJ2-7	CASSSGTGGFEQYF	TGCGCCAGCAGCTCCGGGACAGGGGGTTTCGAGCAGTACTTC
TRBD1	NA	TRBV6-1	TRBJ2-3	CASRPTGTGTDTQYF	TGTGCCAGCAGACCGACAGGGACGGGCACAGATACGCAGTATTTT
NA	NA	TRBV7-7	TRBJ1-2	CASSFGGKGYTF	TGTGCCAGCAGCTTTGGAGGGAAGGGCTACACCTTC
NA	NA	TRBV6-4	TRBJ2-3	CASSDKGGDPTDTQYF	TGTGCCAGCAGTGACAAGGGGGGGGACCCCACAGATACGCAGTATTTT
NA	NA	TRBV4-1	TRBJ2-7	CASSQDAGYEQYF	TGCGCCAGCAGCCAAGACGCAGGGTACGAGCAGTACTTC
TRBD1	NA	TRBV27	TRBJ1-5	CASSLTGTGGIPRHF	TGTGCCAGCAGTCTAACCGGGACAGGGGGCATTCCTCGGCATTTT
NA	NA	TRBV4-1	TRBJ1-6	CASSQVGSPLHF	TGCGCCAGCAGCCAAGTCGGGTCACCCCTCCACTTT
TRBD1	NA	TRBV27	TRBJ1-5	CASTPPSDRVAPNNNQPQHF	TGTGCCAGTACCCCGCCGTCAGACAGGGTAGCCCCTAACAACAATCAGCCCCAGCATTTT
TRBD1	once	TRBV5-6	TRBJ1-4	CASSLEGQGWEKLFF	TGTGCCAGCAGCTTGGAGGGACAGGGGTGGGAGAAACTGTTTTTT
TRBD1	NA	TRBV10-3	TRBJ2-2	CATRGQGVGELFF	TGTGCCACCCGGGGACAGGGGGTCGGGGAGCTGTTTTTT
NA	many	TRBV10-3	TRBJ1-5	CAISEDYINQPQHF	TGTGCCATCAGTGAGGACTACATAAATCAGCCCCAGCATTTT
TRBD1	NA	TRBV28	TRBJ1-1	CASTLGQSNTEAFF	TGTGCCAGCACCTTGGGACAGTCGAACACTGAAGCTTTCTTT
NA	once	TRBV14	TRBJ1-3	CASSPGDLPRPGNTIYF	TGTGCCAGCAGCCCGGGGGACTTGCCCCGTCCTGGAAACACCATATATTTT
TRBD1	NA	TRBV6-5	TRBJ2-5	CASSYFSGQGGETQYF	TGTGCCAGCAGTTACTTTTCGGGACAGGGAGGAGAGACCCAGTACTTC
TRBD1	NA	TRBV5-4	TRBJ1-1	CASSPRDRGIAEAFF	TGTGCCAGCAGCCCCCGGGACAGGGGGATCGCTGAAGCTTTCTTT
NA	NA	TRBV2	TRBJ1-5	CASSTGGSGPQHF	TGTGCCAGCAGCACGGGGGGGTCAGGGCCCCAGCATTTT
NA	NA	TRBV4-1	TRBJ1-5	CASSPGRNQPQHF	TGCGCCAGCAGCCCAGGGCGCAATCAGCCCCAGCATTTT
NA	NA	TRBV4-3	TRBJ2-1	CASSQATDYNEQFF	TGCGCCAGCAGCCAGGCCACAGACTACAATGAGCAGTTCTTC
NA	NA	TRBV9	TRBJ1-3	CASSPRDNRADTIYF	TGTGCCAGCAGCCCAAGGGACAACCGGGCAGACACCATATATTTT
NA	few	TRBV7-2	TRBJ2-2	CASRPGNTGELFF	TGTGCCAGCAGGCCAGGGAACACCGGGGAGCTGTTTTTT
NA	NA	TRBV7-2	TRBJ1-1	CASSLASDTEAFF	TGTGCCAGCAGCTTAGCGTCAGACACTGAAGCTTTCTTT
NA	few	TRBV2	TRBJ2-2	CASSEASTGELFF	TGTGCCAGCAGTGAGGCCTCAACCGGGGAGCTGTTTTTT
NA	few	TRBV6-1	TRBJ1-5	CASSFYGGSNQPQHF	TGTGCCAGCAGTTTCTACGGGGGAAGCAATCAGCCCCAGCATTTT
NA	few	TRBV5-8	TRBJ1-1	CASTVRVNTEAFF	TGTGCCAGCACCGTTCGGGTGAACACTGAAGCTTTCTTT
TRBD1	NA	TRBV6-6	TRBJ2-5	CASRPPLGQQETQYF	TGTGCCAGCAGGCCGCCCTTGGGACAGCAAGAGACCCAGTACTTC
TRBD1	NA	TRBV7-3	TRBJ2-5	CASSSDRAKTQYF	TGTGCCAGCAGCTCCGACAGGGCTAAGACCCAGTACTTC
TRBD1	NA	TRBV7-2	TRBJ2-1	CASSLAGQGVVNEQFF	TGTGCCAGCAGCTTAGCCGGACAGGGGGTGGTCAATGAGCAGTTCTTC
TRBD2	NA	TRBV7-2	TRBJ2-5	CASSDGTSAGTQYF	TGTGCCAGCAGCGATGGGACTAGCGCGGGGACCCAGTACTTC
NA	few	TRBV4-1	TRBJ1-1	CASSLRGLNTEAFF	TGCGCCAGCAGCCTGAGGGGGTTGAACACTGAAGCTTTCTTT
TRBD2	NA	TRBV6-1	TRBJ2-1	CASRLTSGGVGEQFF	TGTGCCAGCAGACTGACTAGCGGGGGGGTCGGTGAGCAGTTCTTC
NA	NA	TRBV9	TRBJ1-1	CASSPRDYLNTEAFF	TGTGCCAGCAGCCCCCGAGACTACTTGAACACTGAAGCTTTCTTT